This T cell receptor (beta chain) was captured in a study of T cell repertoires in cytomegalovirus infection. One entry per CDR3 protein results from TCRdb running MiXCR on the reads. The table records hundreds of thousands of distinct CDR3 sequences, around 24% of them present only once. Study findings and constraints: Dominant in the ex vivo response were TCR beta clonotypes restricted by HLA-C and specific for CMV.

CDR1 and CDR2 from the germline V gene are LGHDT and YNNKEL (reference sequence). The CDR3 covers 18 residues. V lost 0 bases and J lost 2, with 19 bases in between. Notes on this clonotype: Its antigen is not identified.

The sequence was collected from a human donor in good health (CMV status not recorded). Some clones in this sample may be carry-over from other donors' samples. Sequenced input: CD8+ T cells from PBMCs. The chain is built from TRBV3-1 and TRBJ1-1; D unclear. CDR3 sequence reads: CASSQDNHTTGKNTEAFF. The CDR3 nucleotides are TGTGCCAGCAGCCAAGATAATCATACGACGGGTAAAAACACTGAAGCTTTCTTT.